The 23 T cell receptor beta chains presented below share a single source sample, sequenced in a study of human T cells and chemical hapten exposure. The time point was: pre-sensitization, week 0. The treatment here: therapeutic diphenylcyclopropenone sensitization with weekly scalp DPC. From the RACE reads, TCRdb called clonotypes with MiXCR, one entry per CDR3 protein. This sample has fewer than 350,000 distinct CDR3 sequences, with 7.5% to 8% found just once. The sequencing used whole blood, collected in connection with sensitization to the hapten diphenylcyclopropenone (DPC). The receptors stem from a man between 18 and 29 years old with alopecia areata. Some clones in this sample may be carry-over from other donors' samples.

This clonotype was observed a few times. The rearrangement joins TRBV7-9 to TRBJ1-2; no reliable D call. CDR1 SEHNR and CDR2 FQNEAQ come from the germline V gene (reference sequence). V lost 5 bases, J lost 4 bases, and 5 bases lay in between. This CDR3 contains 11 residues. The CDR3 nucleotides read TGTGCCAGCAGCCCCACCTATGGCTACACCTTC. Translating gives CASSPTYGYTF.

This clonotype was counted between two and nine times. The germline gene is not matched at one end of the junction; a read error may be the cause. J is TRBJ2-2 and V is TRBV3-1; possibly TRBD2 for D (5 bases). Germline V lookup: CDR1 LGHDT, CDR2 YNNKEL (reference sequence). The CDR3 contains 16 residues. The CDR3 region is CASSQSTVAKTGELFF. The CDR3 nucleotides read TGTGCCAGCAGCCAATCGACGGTTGCGAAAACCGGGGAGCTATTTTTT.

At least ten counts were recorded for this clonotype. The chain carries TRBV10-3 and TRBJ2-1, with TRBD1 identical over 10 bases. The CDR3 extends over 15 amino acids. The junction had 5 bases not matched to a gene; V was cut back by 1 base and J by 8 bases. Germline V gene sequence: CDR1 ENHRY, CDR2 SYGVKD. The CDR3 here is CAISEYRDRGDEQFF. The CDR3, as DNA: TGTGCCATCAGTGAGTACCGGGACAGGGGCGATGAGCAGTTCTTC.

The chain employs TRBV27 and TRBJ1-5; TRBD1 might be the D (5 bases). Germline CDR1 is MNHEY and CDR2 is SMNVEV (reference sequence). The V gene lost 9 bases and the J gene lost 0 bases, with 15 bases spanning the gap. The CDR3 spans 15 residues. CDR3 loop: CASRGDEDSNQPQHF. CDR3 coding DNA: TGTGCCAGTCGAGGGGACGAGGATAGCAATCAGCCCCAGCATTTT.

This clonotype occurred a few times. The V and J genes are TRBV29-1 and TRBJ2-3; D perhaps matches TRBD1 (6 bases). Trimming shortened V by 7 bases and J by 2 bases, and 10 bases separated the two germline ends. Germline V gene data show CDR1 as SQVTM and CDR2 as ANQGSEA. The CDR3 is 12 amino acids. The CDR3 loop is CSADSHTDTQYF. DNA of the CDR3: TGCAGCGCGGACAGCCACACAGATACGCAGTATTTT.

This clonotype has a handful of counts. The chain has TRBV6-5 and TRBJ1-2; D not certain. V dropped 3 bases and J dropped 0 bases, with 14 bases sitting between them. The CDR3 spans 16 residues. Germline CDR1 is MNHEY and CDR2 is SVGAGI. The CDR3 sequence: CASSYVGGLSNYGYTF. As DNA, the CDR3 is TGTGCCAGCAGTTATGTGGGAGGGCTTTCTAACTATGGCTACACCTTC.

The genes are TRBV27 and TRBJ2-7; TRBD1 aligns across 7 bases. This CDR3 spans 14 amino acids. The germline CDR1 and CDR2 sequences are MNHEY and SMNVEV (reference sequence). The junction had 6 bases not matched to a gene; V was cut back by 5 bases and J by 2 bases. CDR3 protein: CASSPSGQTYEQYV. CDR3 sequence (DNA): TGTGCCAGCAGTCCTTCGGGACAGACCTACGAGCAGTACGTC.

In its sample, this clonotype was seen many times. The chain joins TRBV29-1 to TRBJ1-1; no reliable D call. Germline V gene data show CDR1 as SQVTM and CDR2 as ANQGSEA. This CDR3 is 12 amino acids long. V was clipped by 4 bases and J by 5 bases, with 11 bases between them. The CDR3 reads CSVGKEGTEAFF. CDR3 nucleotide sequence: TGCAGCGTTGGAAAGGAGGGAACTGAAGCTTTCTTT.

This clonotype occurred a few times. The J gene is TRBJ1-6, the V gene TRBV6-6; 7 bases align to TRBD1. CDR1 is MNHNY, CDR2 SVGAGI, per germline (reference sequence). The V gene end was trimmed by 6 bases and the J gene end by 5 bases; junction bases not matched to a gene: 7. CDR3 length equals 15 residues. Here the CDR3 DNA reads TGTGCCAGCAGGCATGGGACAGCCAATAATTCACCCCTCCACTTT. Translating gives CASRHGTANNSPLHF.

This chain connects TRBV6-1 to TRBJ1-2; no definite D call. Germline loops: CDR1 MNHNS, CDR2 SASEGT. This CDR3 is built from 17 residues. The germline V and J ends were trimmed by 11 bases and 3 bases, with 28 bases remaining between them. CDR3 protein: CAPTLGADGKVDYGYTF. CDR3 nucleotides: TGTGCCCCGACTTTGGGCGCCGACGGGAAAGTTGACTATGGCTACACCTTC.

This clonotype appeared a few times. The CDR3 coding sequence is TGCGCCAGCAGCCAGGAACTAGGGGGCTATGGCTACACCTTC. Amino acid sequence: CASSQELGGYGYTF. This sequence joins TRBV4-3 and TRBJ1-2; D is perhaps TRBD1 (6 bases). V lost 3 bases, J lost 4 bases, and 12 bases lay in between. CDR1 is LGHNA and CDR2 is YSLEER in the germline V gene. CDR3 length: 14 residues.

In this sample, this clonotype turned up a few times. The rearrangement joins TRBV7-2 to TRBJ2-3; D possibly uses TRBD1 or TRBD2 (5 bases each). This CDR3 region has 14 residues. Deletions cut 1 base from V and 6 bases from J, with 11 bases between. The germline V gene encodes CDR1 SGHTA and CDR2 FQGNSA. The CDR3 loop reads CASSLVQGGDTQYF. CDR3 nucleotide sequence: TGTGCCAGCAGCTTAGTTCAGGGCGGGGATACGCAGTATTTT.

This clonotype was recorded a few times. The chain is built from TRBV4-3 and TRBJ2-5; 8 bases line up with TRBD1. With V trimmed by 2 bases and J by 4 bases, 6 bases remained unmatched. CDR3 length: 15 residues. The germline CDR1 and CDR2 sequences are LGHNA and YSLEER. The CDR3 sequence: CASSQYRGWGETQYF. CDR3 bases: TGCGCCAGCAGCCAATACAGGGGGTGGGGAGAGACCCAGTACTTC.

This clonotype was picked up a small number of times. The rearrangement links TRBV6-5 to TRBJ2-5; 12 nucleotides line up with TRBD2. Unmatched junction bases numbered 5, after V lost 6 bases and J lost 6 bases. Germline CDR1 MNHEY, CDR2 SVGAGI. The CDR3 is made up of 14 amino acids. CDR3 sequence (DNA): TGTGCCAGCAGGAAGACTAGCGGGGGTCAGACCCAGTACTTC. Translation gives CASRKTSGGQTQYF.

This chain joins TRBV11-2 and TRBJ1-2, with a weak D call TRBD1 (5 bases). This CDR3 is 14 amino acids long. The V gene lost 4 bases and the J gene lost 0 bases, with 9 bases spanning the gap. Germline V gene data show CDR1 as SGHAT and CDR2 as FQNNGV. The CDR3 nucleotides read TGTGCCAGCAGCTCGGGACGGTCTAACTATGGCTACACCTTC. It encodes CASSSGRSNYGYTF.

In its sample, this clonotype was seen a few times. The chain joins TRBV5-1 to TRBJ2-1; 9 positions match TRBD2. V was pared by 0 bases and J by 6 bases, with 10 bases of the junction left unmatched. The CDR3 length is 17 residues. The germline CDR1 and CDR2 sequences are SGHRS and YFSETQ. CDR3 in amino acids: CASSLGVQTSGLNEQFF. The CDR3 DNA reads TGCGCCAGCAGCTTGGGGGTTCAGACTAGCGGACTCAATGAGCAGTTCTTC.

The chain is built from TRBV6-6 and TRBJ1-4, with 10 positions matching TRBD1. The CDR3 runs to 14 residues. The V gene end was trimmed by 6 bases and the J gene end by 5 bases; junction bases not matched to a gene: 3. In germline, CDR1 is MNHNY, CDR2 SVGAGI (reference sequence). As DNA, the CDR3 is TGTGCCAGCAGCTCGGGACAGGGGAATGAAAAACTGTTTTTT. Residues: CASSSGQGNEKLFF.

There are many counts of this clonotype. The chain links TRBV6-5 to TRBJ1-1; 8 bases match TRBD1. The length of the CDR3 is 14 residues. V was pared by 6 bases and J by 3 bases, with 6 bases of the junction left unmatched. The germline gives CDR1 MNHEY, CDR2 SVGAGI. In DNA form, the CDR3 reads TGTGCCAGCAGCCAACAGGGGGACGACACTGAAGCTTTCTTT. This encodes CASSQQGDDTEAFF.

The gene calls are TRBV4-1 and TRBJ1-1; 7 bases line up with TRBD1. The CDR3 covers 16 residues. The V and J ends lost 4 bases and 8 bases, in that order; junction bases with no gene match: 16. Germline-derived CDR1 and CDR2 are MGHRA and YSYEKL. The DNA of the CDR3 is TGCGCCAGCAGCCCCTGGACAGGCGGGAACCGCCAAGAAGCTTTCTTT. Translated: CASSPWTGGNRQEAFF.

This clonotype has just a few counts. This sequence joins TRBV7-2 and TRBJ1-5, with D unresolved. Germline CDR1 reads SGHTA; CDR2 reads FQGNSA. The CDR3 extends over 15 amino acids. V was trimmed by 1 base and J by 4 bases, leaving 11 bases between them. The CDR3 is CASSLDRNPNQPQHF. CDR3 DNA sequence: TGTGCCAGCAGCTTAGACCGGAACCCAAATCAGCCCCAGCATTTT.

This clonotype was found many times. The rearrangement links TRBV5-1 to TRBJ2-1; D assignment may be TRBD1 or TRBD2 (6 bases each). The CDR3 contains 16 residues. CDR1 and CDR2 (germline): SGHRS, YFSETQ. Trimming took off 1 base at V and 6 bases at J, with 17 bases between the two ends. The CDR3 coding sequence is TGCGCCAGCAGCTTGTTAGTCGGGGGCGCAGGCAATGAGCAGTTCTTC. This gives the protein CASSLLVGGAGNEQFF.

The chain employs TRBV6-2 or TRBV6-3 and TRBJ1-1; possible D gene TRBD1, 6 bases. Germline V lookup: CDR1 MNHEY, CDR2 SVGEGT. V was clipped by 5 bases and J by 5 bases, with 9 bases between them. This CDR3 has 12 residues. The CDR3 sequence is CASSTGRTEAFF. The CDR3 DNA reads TGTGCCAGCAGTACAGGGAGAACTGAAGCTTTCTTT.

The chain couples TRBV29-1 to TRBJ1-1; no firm D call. CDR3 length: 12 amino acids. Germline-derived CDR1 and CDR2 are SQVTM and ANQGSEA. Trimming pared 4 bases from V and 4 bases from J, leaving 10 bases between. DNA for the CDR3: TGCAGCGTTGCCAGTTCCGGCACTGAAGCTTTCTTT. This codes for CSVASSGTEAFF.